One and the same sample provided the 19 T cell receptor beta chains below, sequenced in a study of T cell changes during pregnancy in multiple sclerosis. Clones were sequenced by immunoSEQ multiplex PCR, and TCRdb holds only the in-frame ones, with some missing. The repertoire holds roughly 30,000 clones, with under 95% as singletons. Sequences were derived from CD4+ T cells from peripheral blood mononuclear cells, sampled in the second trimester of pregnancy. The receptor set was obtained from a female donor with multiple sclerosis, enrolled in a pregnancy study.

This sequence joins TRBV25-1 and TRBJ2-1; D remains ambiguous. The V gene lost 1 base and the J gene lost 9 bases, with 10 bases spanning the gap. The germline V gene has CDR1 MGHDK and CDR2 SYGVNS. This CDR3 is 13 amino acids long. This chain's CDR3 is CASSEFPVGEQFF. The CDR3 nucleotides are TGTGCCAGCAGTGAATTCCCCGTCGGTGAGCAGTTCTTC.

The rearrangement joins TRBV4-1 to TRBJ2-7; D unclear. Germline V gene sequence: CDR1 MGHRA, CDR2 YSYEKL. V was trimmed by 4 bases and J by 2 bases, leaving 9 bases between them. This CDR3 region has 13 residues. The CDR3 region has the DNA TGCGCCAGCAGCCCCCCGGCGGCCTACGAGCAGTACTTC. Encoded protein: CASSPPAAYEQYF.

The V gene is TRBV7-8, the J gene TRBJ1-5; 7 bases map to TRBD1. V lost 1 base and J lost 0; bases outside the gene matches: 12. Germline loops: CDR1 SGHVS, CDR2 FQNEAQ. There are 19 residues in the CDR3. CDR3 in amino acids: CASSLVSGYRGDSNQPQHF. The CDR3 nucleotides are TGTGCCAGCAGCTTAGTATCGGGGTACAGGGGAGATAGCAATCAGCCCCAGCATTTT.

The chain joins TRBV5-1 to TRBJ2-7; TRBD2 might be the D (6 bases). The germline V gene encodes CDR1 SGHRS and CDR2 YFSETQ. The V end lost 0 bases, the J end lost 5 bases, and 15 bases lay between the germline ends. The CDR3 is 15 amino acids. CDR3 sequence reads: CASSLVVGGIHEQYF. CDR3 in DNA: TGCGCCAGCAGCTTGGTTGTGGGAGGAATCCACGAGCAGTACTTC.

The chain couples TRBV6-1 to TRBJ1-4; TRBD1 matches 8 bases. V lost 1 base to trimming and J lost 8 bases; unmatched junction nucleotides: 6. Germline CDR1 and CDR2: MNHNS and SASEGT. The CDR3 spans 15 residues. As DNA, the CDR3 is TGTGCCAGCAGTGAAGTTGCAGGGGGCTGGGAAAAACTGTTTTTT. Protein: CASSEVAGGWEKLFF.

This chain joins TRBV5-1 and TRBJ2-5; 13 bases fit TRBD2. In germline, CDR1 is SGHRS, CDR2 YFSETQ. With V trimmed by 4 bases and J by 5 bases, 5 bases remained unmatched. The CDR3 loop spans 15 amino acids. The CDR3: CASSGTSGMTETQYF. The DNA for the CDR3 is TGCGCCAGCAGCGGGACTAGCGGGATGACGGAGACCCAGTACTTC.

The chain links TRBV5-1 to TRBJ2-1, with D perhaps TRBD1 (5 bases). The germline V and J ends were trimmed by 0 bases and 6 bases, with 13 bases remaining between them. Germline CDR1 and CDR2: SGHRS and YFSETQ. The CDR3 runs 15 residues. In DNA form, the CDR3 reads TGCGCCAGCAGCTTGGCGGTCGCAGGGTCCAATGAGCAGTTCTTC. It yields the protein CASSLAVAGSNEQFF.

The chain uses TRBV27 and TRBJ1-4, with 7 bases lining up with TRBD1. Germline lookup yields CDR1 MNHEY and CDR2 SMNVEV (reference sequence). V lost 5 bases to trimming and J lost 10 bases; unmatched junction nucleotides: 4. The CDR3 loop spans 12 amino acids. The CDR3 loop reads CASSRGGGKLFF. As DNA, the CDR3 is TGTGCCAGCAGTCGAGGGGGCGGAAAACTGTTTTTT. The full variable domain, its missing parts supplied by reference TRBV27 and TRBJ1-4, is EAQVTQNPRYLITVTGKKLTVTCSQNMNHEYMSWYRQDPGLGLRQIYYSMNVEVTDKGDVPEGYKVSRKEKRNFPLILESPSPNQTSLYFCASSRGGGKLFFGSGTQLSVL.

This chain's CDR3 is CASSSGQGYEQYF. CDR3 DNA sequence: TGTGCCAGCAGCTCCGGACAGGGCTACGAGCAGTACTTC. The gene calls are TRBV5-4 and TRBJ2-7, with 8 bases lining up with TRBD1. The V gene end was trimmed by 3 bases and the J gene end by 3 bases; junction bases not matched to a gene: 2. Germline V lookup: CDR1 SGHNT, CDR2 YYREEE (reference sequence). The CDR3 loop spans 13 amino acids.

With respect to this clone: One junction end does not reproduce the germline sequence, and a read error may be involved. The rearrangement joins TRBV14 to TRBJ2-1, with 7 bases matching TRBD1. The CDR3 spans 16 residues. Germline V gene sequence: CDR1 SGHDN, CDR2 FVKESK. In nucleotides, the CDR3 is TGTGCCAGCAGCCAAGATCGGGGACAGTTCGGCAATCAGCAGTTCTTC. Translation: CASSQDRGQFGNQQFF.

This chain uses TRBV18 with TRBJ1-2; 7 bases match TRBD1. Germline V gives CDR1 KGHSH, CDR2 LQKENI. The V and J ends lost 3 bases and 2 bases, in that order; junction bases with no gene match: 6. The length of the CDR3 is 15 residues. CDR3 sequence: CASSPNRGSNYGYTF. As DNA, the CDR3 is TGTGCCAGCTCACCGAACAGGGGATCCAACTATGGCTACACCTTC. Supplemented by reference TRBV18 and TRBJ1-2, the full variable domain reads NAGVMQNPRHLVRRRGQEARLRCSPMKGHSHVYWYRQLPEEGLKFMVYLQKENIIDESGMPKERFSAEFPKEGPSILRIQQVVRGDSAAYFCASSPNRGSNYGYTFGSGTRLTVV.

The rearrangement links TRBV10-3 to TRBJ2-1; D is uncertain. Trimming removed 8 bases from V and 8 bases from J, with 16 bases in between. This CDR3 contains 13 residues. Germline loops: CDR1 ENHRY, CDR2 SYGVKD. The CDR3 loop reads CAIAGFLGDEQFF. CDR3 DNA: TGTGCCATCGCTGGATTCCTGGGCGATGAGCAGTTCTTC.

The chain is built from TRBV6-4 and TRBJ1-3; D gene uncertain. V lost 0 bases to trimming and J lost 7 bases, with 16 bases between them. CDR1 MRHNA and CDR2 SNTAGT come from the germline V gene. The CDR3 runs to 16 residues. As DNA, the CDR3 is TGTGCCAGCAGTGACTCCGAGAACTGGCCCGGGAACACCATATATTTT. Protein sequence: CASSDSENWPGNTIYF.

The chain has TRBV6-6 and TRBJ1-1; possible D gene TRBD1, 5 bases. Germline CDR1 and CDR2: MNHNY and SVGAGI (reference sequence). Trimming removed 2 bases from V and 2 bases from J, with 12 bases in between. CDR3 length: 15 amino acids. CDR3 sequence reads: CASSYPGDRNTEAFF. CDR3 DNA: TGTGCCAGCAGTTACCCGGGTGACAGAAACACTGAAGCTTTCTTT.

The CDR3 spells CASSEDRRYEQYF. The CDR3 DNA follows: TGTGCCAGCAGTGAAGACAGAAGATACGAGCAGTACTTC. The chain couples TRBV2 to TRBJ2-7; D not certain. Germline lookup yields CDR1 SNHLY and CDR2 FYNNEI. V shed 1 base and J shed 4 bases, with 8 bases lying between them. CDR3 length: 13 amino acids. The full variable domain, rest sourced from reference TRBV2 and TRBJ2-7, is EPEVTQTPSHQVTQMGQEVILRCVPISNHLYFYWYRQILGQKVEFLVSFYNNEISEKSEIFDDQFSVERPDGSNFTLKIRSTKLEDSAMYFCASSEDRRYEQYFGPGTRLTVT.

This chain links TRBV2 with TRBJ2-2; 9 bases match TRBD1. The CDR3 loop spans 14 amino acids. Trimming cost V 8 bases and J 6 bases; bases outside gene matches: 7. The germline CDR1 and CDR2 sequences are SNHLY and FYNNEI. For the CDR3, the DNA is TGTGCCAGCCGGGACAGGGTTAACGCCGGGGAGCTGTTTTTT. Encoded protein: CASRDRVNAGELFF.

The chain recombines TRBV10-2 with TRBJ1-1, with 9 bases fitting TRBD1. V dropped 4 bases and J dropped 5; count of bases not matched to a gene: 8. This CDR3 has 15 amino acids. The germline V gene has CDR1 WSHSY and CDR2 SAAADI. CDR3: CASSATQGARTEAFF. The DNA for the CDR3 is TGCGCCAGCAGTGCGACACAGGGGGCGCGGACTGAAGCTTTCTTT.

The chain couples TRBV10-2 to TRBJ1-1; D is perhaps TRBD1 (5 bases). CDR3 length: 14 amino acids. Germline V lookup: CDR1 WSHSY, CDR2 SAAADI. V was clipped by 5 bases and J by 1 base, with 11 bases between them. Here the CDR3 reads CASSPWTQNTEAFF. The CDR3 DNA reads TGCGCCAGCAGTCCCTGGACACAGAACACTGAAGCTTTCTTT.

CDR3 DNA sequence: TGTGCCAGCAGGTATAGGACAGGCTCCTATGGCTACACCTTC. It specifies CASRYRTGSYGYTF. J is TRBJ1-2 and V is TRBV2, with TRBD1 matching 7 bases. Trimming cost V 6 bases and J 4 bases; bases outside gene matches: 8. The germline gives CDR1 SNHLY, CDR2 FYNNEI. The CDR3 has 14 amino acids.